This TCR beta chain was retrieved from a study of neoadjuvant anti-PD-1 for oral cavity cancer. This CDR3 spans 15 amino acids. V was trimmed by 3 bases and J by 1 base, leaving 12 bases between them. Germline CDR1 and CDR2: SGHVS and FQNEAQ. General study results and limits: With a few patients per group, TCR findings need larger cohorts.

This table comes from immunoSEQ multiplex PCR, and its TCRdb copy is limited to in-frame clones, with some not included. The sample carries tens of thousands of clones, under 85% recorded once. This clone showed up just once. Its specificity is not known. The V gene is TRBV7-8, the J gene TRBJ2-5; possibly TRBD1 for D (5 bases). This TCR came from a person aged 35-80 years with oral cavity squamous cell carcinoma. The sequences come from PBMCs, collected before nivolumab (anti-PD-1) treatment. The CDR3 protein is CASSFLQGTQETQYF. CDR3 nucleotides: TGTGCCAGCAGCTTTCTTCAGGGAACCCAAGAGACCCAGTACTTC.